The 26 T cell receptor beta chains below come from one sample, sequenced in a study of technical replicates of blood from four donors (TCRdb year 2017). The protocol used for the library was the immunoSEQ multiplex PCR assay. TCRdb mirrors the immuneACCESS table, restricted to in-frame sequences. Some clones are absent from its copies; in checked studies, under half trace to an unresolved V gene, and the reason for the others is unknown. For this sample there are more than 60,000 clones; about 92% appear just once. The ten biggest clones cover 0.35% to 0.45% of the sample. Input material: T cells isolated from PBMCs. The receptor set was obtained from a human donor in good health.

The CDR3 is CASSSTLTSGDYEQYF. CDR3 coding DNA: TGTGCCAGCAGCTCCACTTTGACTAGCGGGGACTACGAGCAGTACTTC. The J gene is TRBJ2-7, the V gene TRBV7-8; 11 bases agree with TRBD2. The junction had 8 bases not matched to a gene; V was cut back by 4 bases and J by 3 bases. Germline loops: CDR1 SGHVS, CDR2 FQNEAQ. The CDR3 is 16 amino acids.

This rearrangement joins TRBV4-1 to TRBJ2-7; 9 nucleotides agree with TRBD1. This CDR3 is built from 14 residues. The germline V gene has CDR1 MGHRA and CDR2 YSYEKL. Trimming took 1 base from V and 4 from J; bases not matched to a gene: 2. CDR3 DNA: TGCGCCAGCAGCCAAGGACAGGGGGTTTACGAGCAGTACTTC. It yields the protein CASSQGQGVYEQYF.

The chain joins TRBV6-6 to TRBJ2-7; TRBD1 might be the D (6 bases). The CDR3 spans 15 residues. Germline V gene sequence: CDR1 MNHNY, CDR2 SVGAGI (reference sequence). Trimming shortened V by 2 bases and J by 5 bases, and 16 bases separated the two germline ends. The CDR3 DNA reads TGTGCCAGCAGTTACACAGGGCGTACTAGGGACGAGCAGTACTTC. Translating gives CASSYTGRTRDEQYF.

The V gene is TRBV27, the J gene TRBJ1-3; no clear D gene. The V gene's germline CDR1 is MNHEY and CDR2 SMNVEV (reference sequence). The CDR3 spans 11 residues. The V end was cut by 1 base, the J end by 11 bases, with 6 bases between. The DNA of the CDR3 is TGTGCCAGCAGTTTATATTTCGCCATATATTTT. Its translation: CASSLYFAIYF.

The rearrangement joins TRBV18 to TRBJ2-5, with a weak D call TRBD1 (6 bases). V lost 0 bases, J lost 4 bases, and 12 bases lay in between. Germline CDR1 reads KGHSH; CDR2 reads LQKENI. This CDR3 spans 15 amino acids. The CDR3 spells CASSPPPRGGETQYF. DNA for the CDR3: TGTGCCAGCTCACCACCGCCCAGGGGTGGAGAGACCCAGTACTTC. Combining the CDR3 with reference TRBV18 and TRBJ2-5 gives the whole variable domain NAGVMQNPRHLVRRRGQEARLRCSPMKGHSHVYWYRQLPEEGLKFMVYLQKENIIDESGMPKERFSAEFPKEGPSILRIQQVVRGDSAAYFCASSPPPRGGETQYFGPGTRLLVL.

The CDR3 protein is CASSLDREAPDTQYF. As DNA, the CDR3 is TGTGCCAGCAGTTTAGACCGGGAGGCCCCAGATACGCAGTATTTT. The gene calls are TRBV28 and TRBJ2-3, with TRBD2 matching 7 bases. The CDR3 is 15 amino acids. CDR1 and CDR2 (germline): MDHEN, SYDVKM. V lost 2 bases and J lost 4; bases outside the gene matches: 6.

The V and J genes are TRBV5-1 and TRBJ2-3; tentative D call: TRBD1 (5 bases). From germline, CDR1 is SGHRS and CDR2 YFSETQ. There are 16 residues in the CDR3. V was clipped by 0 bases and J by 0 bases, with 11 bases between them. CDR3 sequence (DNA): TGCGCCAGCAGCTTGGAAGGGGCGTTCAGCACAGATACGCAGTATTTT. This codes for CASSLEGAFSTDTQYF.

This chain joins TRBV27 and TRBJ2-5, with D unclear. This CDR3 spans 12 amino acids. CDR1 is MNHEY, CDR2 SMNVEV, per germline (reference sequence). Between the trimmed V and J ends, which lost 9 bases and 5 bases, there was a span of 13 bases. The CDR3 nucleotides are TGTGCCAGTAGAGAGTCTTGGGAGACCCAGTACTTC. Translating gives CASRESWETQYF.

In nucleotides, the CDR3 is TGTGCCAGTAGCTACGGTACTAGCACAGATACGCAGTATTTT. Translated, it gives CASSYGTSTDTQYF. This chain joins TRBV19 and TRBJ2-3; D not certain. The germline V and J ends were trimmed by 6 bases and 0 bases, with 10 bases remaining between them. CDR1 is LNHDA, CDR2 SQIVND, per germline (reference sequence). This CDR3 comprises 14 residues. The whole variable domain, filled in from reference TRBV19 and TRBJ2-3, reads DGGITQSPKYLFRKEGQNVTLSCEQNLNHDAMYWYRQDPGQGLRLIYYSQIVNDFQKGDIAEGYSVSREKKESFPLTVTSAQKNPTAFYLCASSYGTSTDTQYFGPGTRLTVL.

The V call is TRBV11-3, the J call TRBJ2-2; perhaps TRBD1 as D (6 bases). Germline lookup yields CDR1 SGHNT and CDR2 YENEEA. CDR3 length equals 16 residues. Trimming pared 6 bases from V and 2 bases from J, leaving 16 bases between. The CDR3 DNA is TGTGCCAGCAGTCAACAGGGATGGAAAAACACCGGGGAGCTGTTTTTT. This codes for CASSQQGWKNTGELFF. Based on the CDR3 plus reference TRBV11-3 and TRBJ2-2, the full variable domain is EAGVVQSPRYKIIEKKQPVAFWCNPISGHNTLYWYLQNLGQGPELLIRYENEEAVDDSQLPKDRFSAERLKGVDSTLKIQPAELGDSAVYLCASSQQGWKNTGELFFGEGSRLTVL.

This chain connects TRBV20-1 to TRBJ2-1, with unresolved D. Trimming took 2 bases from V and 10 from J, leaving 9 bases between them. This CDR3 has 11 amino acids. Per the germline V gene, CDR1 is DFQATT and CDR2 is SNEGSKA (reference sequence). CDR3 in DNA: TGCAGTGCTAGATCCACTCTCGAGCAGTTCTTC. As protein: CSARSTLEQFF.

The CDR3 nucleotides are TGTGCCAGCAGTATACAGGCAGAGTATGGCTACACCTTC. Protein product: CASSIQAEYGYTF. This sequence joins TRBV6-5 and TRBJ1-2; a weak D match, TRBD1 (5 bases). The CDR3 totals 13 residues. The germline V gene has CDR1 MNHEY and CDR2 SVGAGI. The V gene lost 5 bases and the J gene lost 5 bases, with 12 bases spanning the gap.

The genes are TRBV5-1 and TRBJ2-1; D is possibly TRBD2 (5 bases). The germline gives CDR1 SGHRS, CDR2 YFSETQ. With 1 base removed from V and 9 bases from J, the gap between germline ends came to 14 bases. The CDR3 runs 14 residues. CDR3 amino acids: CASSLTLAGGEQFF. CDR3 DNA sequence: TGCGCCAGCAGCTTGACACTCGCAGGAGGTGAGCAGTTCTTC.

CDR3 loop: CASSQAELAVGELFF. As DNA, the CDR3 is TGTGCCAGCAGCCAAGCCGAACTTGCGGTCGGGGAGCTGTTTTTT. The V call is TRBV4-2, the J call TRBJ2-2; no firm D call. V was trimmed by 1 base and J by 7 bases, leaving 13 bases between them. This CDR3 is built from 15 residues. The germline V gene encodes CDR1 LGHNA and CDR2 YNFKEQ.

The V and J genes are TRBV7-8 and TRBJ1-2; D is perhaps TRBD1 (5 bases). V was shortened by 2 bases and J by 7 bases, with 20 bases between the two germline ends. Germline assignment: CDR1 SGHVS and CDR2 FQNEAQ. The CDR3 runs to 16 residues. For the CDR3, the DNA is TGTGCCAGCAGCTTAAGAGGGGAGGGCGCGGGTTCTGGCTACACCTTC. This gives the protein CASSLRGEGAGSGYTF.

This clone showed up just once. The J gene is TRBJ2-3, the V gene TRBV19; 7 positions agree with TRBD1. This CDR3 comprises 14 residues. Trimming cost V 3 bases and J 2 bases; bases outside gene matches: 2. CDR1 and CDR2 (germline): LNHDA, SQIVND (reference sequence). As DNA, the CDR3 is TGTGCCAGTAGTATTCAGGGGGTCACAGATACGCAGTATTTT. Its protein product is CASSIQGVTDTQYF.

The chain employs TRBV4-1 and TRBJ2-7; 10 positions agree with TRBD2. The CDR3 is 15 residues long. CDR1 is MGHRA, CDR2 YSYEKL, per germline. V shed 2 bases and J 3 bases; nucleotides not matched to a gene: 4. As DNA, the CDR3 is TGCGCCAGCAGCCAACTAGCGGGAGCTCTCTACGAGCAGTACTTC. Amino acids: CASSQLAGALYEQYF.

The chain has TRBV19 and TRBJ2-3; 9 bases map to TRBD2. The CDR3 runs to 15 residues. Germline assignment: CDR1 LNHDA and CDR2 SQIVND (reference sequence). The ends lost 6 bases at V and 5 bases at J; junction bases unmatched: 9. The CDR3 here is CASSGQRGVRDTQYF. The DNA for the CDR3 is TGTGCCAGTAGCGGACAGCGGGGGGTCAGAGATACGCAGTATTTT.

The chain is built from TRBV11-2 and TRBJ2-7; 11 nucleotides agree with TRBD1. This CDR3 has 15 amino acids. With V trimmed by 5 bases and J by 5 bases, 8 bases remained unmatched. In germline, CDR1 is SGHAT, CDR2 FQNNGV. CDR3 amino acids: CASSLAWTGGNEQYF. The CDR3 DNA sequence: TGTGCCAGCAGCCTCGCCTGGACAGGGGGCAACGAGCAGTACTTC.

CDR3 residues: CASSPPSGGRSDTQYF. CDR3 bases: TGTGCCAGCTCACCACCGTCAGGGGGCAGGTCAGATACGCAGTATTTT. The chain links TRBV18 to TRBJ2-3; 8 nucleotides line up with TRBD1. V lost 0 bases, J lost 4 bases, and 6 bases stayed unmatched. The germline V gene has CDR1 KGHSH and CDR2 LQKENI. The CDR3 contains 16 residues.

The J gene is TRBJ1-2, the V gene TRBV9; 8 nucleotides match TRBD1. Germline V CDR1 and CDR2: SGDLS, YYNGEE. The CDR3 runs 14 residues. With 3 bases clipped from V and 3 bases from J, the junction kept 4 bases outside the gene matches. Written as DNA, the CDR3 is TGTGCCAGCAGCGAAGGGACAGGCGACTATGGCTACACCTTC. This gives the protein CASSEGTGDYGYTF.

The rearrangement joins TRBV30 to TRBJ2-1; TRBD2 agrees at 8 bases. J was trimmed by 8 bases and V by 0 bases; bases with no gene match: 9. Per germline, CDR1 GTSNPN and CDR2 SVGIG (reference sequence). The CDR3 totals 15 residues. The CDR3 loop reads CAWSVLGRASDEQFF. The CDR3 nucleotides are TGTGCCTGGAGTGTACTCGGGAGGGCTTCCGATGAGCAGTTCTTC.

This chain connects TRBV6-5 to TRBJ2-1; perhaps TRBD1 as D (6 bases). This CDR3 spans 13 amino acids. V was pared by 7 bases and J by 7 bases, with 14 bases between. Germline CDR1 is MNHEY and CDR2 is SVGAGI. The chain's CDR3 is CASTYGRGNEQFF. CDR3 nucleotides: TGTGCCAGCACCTACGGAAGGGGGAATGAGCAGTTCTTC.

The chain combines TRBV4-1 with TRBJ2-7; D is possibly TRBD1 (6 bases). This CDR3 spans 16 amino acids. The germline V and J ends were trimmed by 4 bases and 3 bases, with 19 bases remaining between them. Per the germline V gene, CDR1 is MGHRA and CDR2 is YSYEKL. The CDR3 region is CASSPVPGTSNYEQYF. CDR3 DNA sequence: TGCGCCAGCAGCCCGGTCCCCGGGACAAGCAACTACGAGCAGTACTTC.

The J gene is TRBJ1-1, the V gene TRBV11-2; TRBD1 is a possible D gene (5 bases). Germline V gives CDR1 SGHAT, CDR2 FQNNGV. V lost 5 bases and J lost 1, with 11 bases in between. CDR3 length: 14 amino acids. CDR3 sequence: CASSGEGKNTEAFF. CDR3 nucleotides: TGTGCCAGCAGCGGGGAGGGGAAGAACACTGAAGCTTTCTTT. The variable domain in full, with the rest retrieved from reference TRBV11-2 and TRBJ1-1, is EAGVAQSPRYKIIEKRQSVAFWCNPISGHATLYWYQQILGQGPKLLIQFQNNGVVDDSQLPKDRFSAERLKGVDSTLKIQPAKLEDSAVYLCASSGEGKNTEAFFGQGTRLTVV.

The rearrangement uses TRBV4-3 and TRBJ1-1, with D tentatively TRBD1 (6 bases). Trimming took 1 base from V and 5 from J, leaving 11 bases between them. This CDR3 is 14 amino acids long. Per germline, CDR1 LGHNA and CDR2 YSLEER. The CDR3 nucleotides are TGCGCCAGCAGCCAAGTCGCGCAGGGGACTGAAGCTTTCTTT. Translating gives CASSQVAQGTEAFF.